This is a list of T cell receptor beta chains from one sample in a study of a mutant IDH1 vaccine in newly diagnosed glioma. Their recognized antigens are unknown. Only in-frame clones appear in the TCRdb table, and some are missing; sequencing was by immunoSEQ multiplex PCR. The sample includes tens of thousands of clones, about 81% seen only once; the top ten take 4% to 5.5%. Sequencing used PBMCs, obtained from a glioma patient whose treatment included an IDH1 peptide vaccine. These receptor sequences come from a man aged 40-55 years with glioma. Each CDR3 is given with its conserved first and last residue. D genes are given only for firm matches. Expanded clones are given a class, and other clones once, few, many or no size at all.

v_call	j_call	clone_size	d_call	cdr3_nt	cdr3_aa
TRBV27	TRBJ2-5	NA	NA	TGTGCCAGCAGTTTTTACGTGGCGAGCCGAGGGGAGACCCAGTACTTC	CASSFYVASRGETQYF
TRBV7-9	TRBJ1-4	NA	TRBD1	TGTGCCAGCAGCTTACCCAAGGGGGCACAGGAAAAACTGTTTTTT	CASSLPKGAQEKLFF
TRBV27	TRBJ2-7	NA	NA	TGTGCCAGCAGTTTGAGAGGGGGCTACGAGCAGTACTTC	CASSLRGGYEQYF
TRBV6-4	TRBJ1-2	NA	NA	TGTGCCAGCAGTGACTCGCCTAGGGAGGGGCGATCGAGCGGCTACACCTTC	CASSDSPREGRSSGYTF
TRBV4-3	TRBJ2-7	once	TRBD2	TGCGCCAGCAGCCAAGAACCTAGCGGGGGTAGCGAGCAGTACTTC	CASSQEPSGGSEQYF
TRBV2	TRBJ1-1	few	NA	TGTGCCACCCGGGACACCCTAAACACTGAAGCTTTCTTT	CATRDTLNTEAFF
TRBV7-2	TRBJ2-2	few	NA	TGTGCCAGCAGCTTAGTGGGACTTAACACCGGGGAGCTGTTTTTT	CASSLVGLNTGELFF
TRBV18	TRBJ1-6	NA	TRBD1	TGTGCCAGCTCACAGGGGACAGGGGGCGCGGGCCCCTTAGATTCACCCCTCCACTTT	CASSQGTGGAGPLDSPLHF
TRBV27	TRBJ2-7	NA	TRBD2	TGTGCCAGCAGTTTAATGGCGGGAGGCTTCTACGAGCAGTACTTC	CASSLMAGGFYEQYF
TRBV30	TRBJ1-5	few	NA	TGTGCCTGGATCCCTCCGAATCAGCCCCAGCATTTT	CAWIPPNQPQHF
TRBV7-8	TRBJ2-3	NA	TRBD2	TGTGCCAGCAGCCGAGCTAGCGGGGCCGCCGATACGCAGTATTTT	CASSRASGAADTQYF
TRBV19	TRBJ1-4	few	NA	TGTGCCAGTAGTCGACTTGAAAAACTGTTTTTT	CASSRLEKLFF
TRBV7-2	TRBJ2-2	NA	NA	TGTGCCAGCAGCTTAGAGAGGTCCGGGGAGCTGTTTTTT	CASSLERSGELFF
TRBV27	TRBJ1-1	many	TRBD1	TGTGCCAGCAGTAGATTACAGGGGGCAAAGGACACTGAAGCTTTCTTT	CASSRLQGAKDTEAFF
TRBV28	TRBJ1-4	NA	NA	TGTGCCAGCGGCTTCCCCCGTGTGGGGTCGGGTGAAAAACTGTTTTTT	CASGFPRVGSGEKLFF
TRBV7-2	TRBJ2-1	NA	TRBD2	TGTGCCAGCAGCACAGGACTAGCCCCCAATGAGCAGTTCTTC	CASSTGLAPNEQFF
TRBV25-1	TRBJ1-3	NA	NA	TGTGCCAGCAGTGAATCTGGGACTCTTTCTGGAAACACCATATATTTT	CASSESGTLSGNTIYF
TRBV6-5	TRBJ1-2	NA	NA	TGTGCCAGCAGTCGGCAGGGGAACTATGGCTACACCTTC	CASSRQGNYGYTF
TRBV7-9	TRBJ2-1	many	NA	TGTGCCAGCAGGCGCGAGCGGCCCCCCCGGACGGATGAGCAGTTCTTC	CASRRERPPRTDEQFF
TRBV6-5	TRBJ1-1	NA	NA	TGTGCCAGCAGTTACTCGAGAGGGAGCCCTGAAGCTTTCTTT	CASSYSRGSPEAFF
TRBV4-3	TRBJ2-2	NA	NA	TGCGCCAGCAGCCAAGATAACGCGGGCGGGGAGCTGTTTTTT	CASSQDNAGGELFF
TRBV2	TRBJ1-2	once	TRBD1	TGTGCCAGCAGAGGGGACAGCAACTATGGCTACACCTTC	CASRGDSNYGYTF
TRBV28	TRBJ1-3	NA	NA	TGTGCCAGCAGTAGGGGAGGAAACACCATATATTTT	CASSRGGNTIYF
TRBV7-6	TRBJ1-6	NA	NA	TGTGCCAGCAGCTTAGAGGTATCGATTAATTCACCCCTCCACTTT	CASSLEVSINSPLHF
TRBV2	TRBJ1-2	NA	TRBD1	TGTGCCAGCAGTGAAAGGGGGACAGGGGCCGGCTACACCTTC	CASSERGTGAGYTF
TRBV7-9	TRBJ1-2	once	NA	TGTGCCAGCAGCTATCTCGACGAGGACACTAACTATGGCTACACCTTC	CASSYLDEDTNYGYTF
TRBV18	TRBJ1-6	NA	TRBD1	TGTGCCAGCTCACTCAGAGGACAGGGGATCTCACCCCTCCACTTT	CASSLRGQGISPLHF
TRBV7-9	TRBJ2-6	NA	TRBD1	TGTGCCAGCAGCATAGACAGGGTTTCTGGGGCCAACGTCCTGACTTTC	CASSIDRVSGANVLTF
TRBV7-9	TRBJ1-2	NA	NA	TGTGCCAGCGGGGGATCGGCAGACTTAAACTATGGCTACACCTTC	CASGGSADLNYGYTF
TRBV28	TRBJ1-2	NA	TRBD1	TGTGCCGCCCGACAGGGGTTGGCCTATGGCTACACCTTC	CAARQGLAYGYTF
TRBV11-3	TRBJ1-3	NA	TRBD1	TGTGCCAGCAGCGGGGACAGCTCTGGAAACACCATATATTTT	CASSGDSSGNTIYF
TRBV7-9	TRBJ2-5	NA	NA	TGTGCCAGCAGCGCACCTTTTGGGTCCAGGGACCAAGAGACCCAGTACTTC	CASSAPFGSRDQETQYF
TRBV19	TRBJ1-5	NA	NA	TGTGCCAGTAGTCCCGGGGCAGGCGCTCCTTATAGCAATCAGCCCCAGCATTTT	CASSPGAGAPYSNQPQHF
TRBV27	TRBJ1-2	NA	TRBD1	TGTGCCAGCAGCCGACAGGGTCCCAACTATGGCTACACCTTC	CASSRQGPNYGYTF
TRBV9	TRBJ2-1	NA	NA	TGTGCCAGCAGCGCGTCCCCTTGGCGGCTGAATGAGCAGTTCTTC	CASSASPWRLNEQFF
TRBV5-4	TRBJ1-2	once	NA	TGTGCCAGCAGCTCTCGGGTTGGCTACACCTTC	CASSSRVGYTF
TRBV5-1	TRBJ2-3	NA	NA	TGCGCCAGCAGCCTTACCACAGATACGCAGTATTTT	CASSLTTDTQYF
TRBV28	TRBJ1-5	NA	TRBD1	TGTGCCAGCAGTTCCACCCGGACAGGGAGTGGTCAGCCCCAGCATTTT	CASSSTRTGSGQPQHF
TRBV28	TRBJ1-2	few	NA	TGTGCCAGCCGGCCTATTGGGGACTATGGCTACACCTTC	CASRPIGDYGYTF
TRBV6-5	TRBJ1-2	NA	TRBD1	TGTGCCAGCAGTAGACAGGGCAACTATGGCTACACCTTC	CASSRQGNYGYTF
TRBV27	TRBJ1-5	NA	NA	TGTGCCAGCAGTCCACTCCGGTTGGCAGGGCGCAATCAGCCCCAGCATTTT	CASSPLRLAGRNQPQHF
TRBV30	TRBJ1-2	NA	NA	TGTGCCTGGAGTGTCCGGGGCGATGGCTACACCTTC	CAWSVRGDGYTF
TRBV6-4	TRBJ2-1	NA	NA	TGTGCCAGCAGTGAACCCCGCCAAAACAACGGGAATGAGCAGTTCTTC	CASSEPRQNNGNEQFF
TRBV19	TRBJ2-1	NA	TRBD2	TGTGCCAGTAGCCTATCCGGGACTAGCGGCTTTTACAATGAGCAGTTCTTC	CASSLSGTSGFYNEQFF
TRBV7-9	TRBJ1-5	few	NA	TGTGCCAGCGGCGTAGAAGGGCAGTATCAGCCCCAGCATTTT	CASGVEGQYQPQHF
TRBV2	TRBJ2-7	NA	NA	TGTGCCAGCAGTGACGACAGGTTTGCCTACGAGCAGTACTTC	CASSDDRFAYEQYF
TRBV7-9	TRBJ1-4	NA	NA	TGTGCCAGCAGCCGCCCCGGGATTGAAAAACTGTTTTTT	CASSRPGIEKLFF
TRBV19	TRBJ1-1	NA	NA	TGTGCCAGTATTCGAGGCGGGGGTCCGAGGAACACTGAAGCTTTCTTT	CASIRGGGPRNTEAFF
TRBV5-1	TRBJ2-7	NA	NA	TGCGCCAGCAGCTGGGACAAGGGAGGGATATCCGCCTACGAGCAGTACTTC	CASSWDKGGISAYEQYF
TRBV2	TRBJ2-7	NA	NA	TGTGCCAGCAGTGAACTCCCTTACTACGAGCAGTACTTC	CASSELPYYEQYF
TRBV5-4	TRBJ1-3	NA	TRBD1	TGTGCCAGCAGCTCCCAGGGGGCTGGAAACACCATATATTTT	CASSSQGAGNTIYF
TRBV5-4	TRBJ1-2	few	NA	TGTGCCAGCAGCCTCCCGGATAACTATGGCTACACCTTC	CASSLPDNYGYTF
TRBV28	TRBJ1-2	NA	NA	TGTGCCAGCAACATAATGGGTTCCGGCTACACCTTC	CASNIMGSGYTF
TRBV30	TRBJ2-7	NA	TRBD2	TGTGCCTGGGGACTAGCGGGAGCGGGCGAGCAGTACTTC	CAWGLAGAGEQYF
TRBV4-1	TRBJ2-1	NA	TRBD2	TGCGCCAGCAGCCAGCTAGCGGGCTACAATGAGCAGTTCTTC	CASSQLAGYNEQFF
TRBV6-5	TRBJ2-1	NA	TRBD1	TGTGCCAGCAGTTACCACACAGGGGCACCTGAGCAGTTCTTC	CASSYHTGAPEQFF
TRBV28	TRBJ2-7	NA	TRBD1	TGTGCCAGCAGTTTCTTCAGGGGGTCTTACGAGCAGTACTTC	CASSFFRGSYEQYF
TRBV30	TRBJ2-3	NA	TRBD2	TGTGCCTGGAGTGTAATGGGGGCTAGCGGGACAGATACGCAGTATTTT	CAWSVMGASGTDTQYF
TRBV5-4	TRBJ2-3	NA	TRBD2	TGTGCCAGCAGCTTCGGGGGGAGGGCCGGGACAGATACGCAGTATTTT	CASSFGGRAGTDTQYF